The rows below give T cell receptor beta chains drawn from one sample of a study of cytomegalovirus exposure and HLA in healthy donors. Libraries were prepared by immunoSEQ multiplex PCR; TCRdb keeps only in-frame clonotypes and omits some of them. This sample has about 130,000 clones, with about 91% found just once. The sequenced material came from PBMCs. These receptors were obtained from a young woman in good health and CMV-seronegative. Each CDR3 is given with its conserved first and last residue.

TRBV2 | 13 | CASRGDRETEAFF
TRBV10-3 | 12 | CAIISTARGYTF
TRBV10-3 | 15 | CAISEPGTGRGGQFF
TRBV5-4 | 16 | CASSLGGASSTDTQYF
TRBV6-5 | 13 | CASSYSRGYEQYF
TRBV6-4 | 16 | CASSKGQGETVTEAFF
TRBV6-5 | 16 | CASSYALGTGHSPLHF
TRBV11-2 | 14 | CASSLDSGQGEQYF
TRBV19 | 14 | CASKLGGDNEKLFF
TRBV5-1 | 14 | CASSLGGRTYEQYF
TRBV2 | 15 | CASSKREGGAGELFF
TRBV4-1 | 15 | CASSQVGRQPYEQYF
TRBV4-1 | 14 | CASSRSDSNYGYTF
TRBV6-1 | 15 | CASKNFGLAETPSDF